These 29 T cell receptor beta chains came from one sample sequenced in a study of patients and donors after allogeneic stem cell transplantation. TCRdb analysed the RT-PCR reads with MiXCR anew, one entry per CDR3 protein. The table shows about a million distinct CDR3 sequences, with roughly 18% occurring only once. Material for sequencing was blood, either unsorted or a sorted T cell fraction (not recorded which). The receptors derive from a human donor who was either an allogeneic HSCT recipient or a stem cell or donor lymphocyte infusion donor (not recorded which). It is not recorded whose cells these are; they may come from a transplant donor.

This sequence joins TRBV6-4 and TRBJ1-2; D not certain. V was pared by 0 bases and J by 2 bases, with 7 bases between. This CDR3 region has 14 residues. Germline CDR1 reads MRHNA; CDR2 reads SNTAGT. CDR3 nucleotide sequence: TGTGCCAGCAGTGACTCGCCTCAGAACTATGGCTACACCTTC. Translated, it gives CASSDSPQNYGYTF.

The chain has TRBV5-1 and TRBJ2-5; D gene uncertain. Germline loops: CDR1 SGHRS, CDR2 YFSETQ. V was trimmed by 3 bases and J by 2 bases, leaving 17 bases between them. This CDR3 is 16 amino acids long. CDR3 DNA: TGCGCCAGCAGCTCATTAGGTCGGTGGGTTCAAGAGACCCAGTACTTC. This sequence encodes CASSSLGRWVQETQYF.

The chain has TRBV6-2 or TRBV6-3 and TRBJ2-3; D unresolved. Trimming removed 7 bases at V and 4 bases at J, with 9 bases between. The length of the CDR3 is 12 residues. Germline V gives CDR1 MNHEY, CDR2 SVGEGT. In DNA, the CDR3 is TGTGCCAGCATGAGACCGGCAGATACGCAGTATTTT. It codes for CASMRPADTQYF.

The chain combines TRBV6-1 with TRBJ1-1; D not resolved. Germline CDR1 MNHNS, CDR2 SASEGT. This CDR3 has 15 amino acids. Trimming shortened V by 4 bases and J by 1 base, and 13 bases separated the two germline ends. The CDR3 bases are TGTGCCAGCAGTGGGGAGACTGCTAGGAACACTGAAGCTTTCTTT. This gives the protein CASSGETARNTEAFF.

The V call is TRBV6-1, the J call TRBJ1-4, with D perhaps TRBD1 (5 bases). CDR3 length: 13 residues. Germline-derived CDR1 and CDR2 are MNHNS and SASEGT. V lost 6 bases to trimming and J lost 7 bases, with 12 bases between them. In DNA form, the CDR3 reads TGTGCCAGCAGAGAACAGGAGACTGAAAAACTGTTTTTT. It translates to CASREQETEKLFF.

CDR3 DNA sequence: TGTGCCAGCACCCTTGGACAGGGGCCTAGCAATCAGCCCCAGCATTTT. Translated: CASTLGQGPSNQPQHF. The chain couples TRBV7-3 to TRBJ1-5; TRBD1 aligns across 9 bases. The length of the CDR3 is 16 residues. After removal of 7 bases from V and 0 bases from J, the junction contained 7 bases not matched to a gene. CDR1 is SGHTA and CDR2 is FQGTGA in the germline V gene.

CDR3 sequence reads: CASSFGTGEGQPQHF. Written as DNA, the CDR3 is TGTGCCAGCAGTTTTGGAACAGGGGAAGGTCAGCCCCAGCATTTT. This chain uses TRBV12-3 or TRBV12-4 with TRBJ1-5; 7 bases align to TRBD1. CDR3 size: 15 residues. The V gene end was trimmed by 3 bases and the J gene end by 6 bases; junction bases not matched to a gene: 8.

The chain uses TRBV6-2 or TRBV6-3 and TRBJ1-6, with 8 nucleotides matching TRBD1. Germline CDR1 MNHEY, CDR2 SVGEGT. The CDR3 sequence is 13 residues long. V lost 7 bases to trimming and J lost 7 bases; unmatched junction nucleotides: 3. In nucleotides, the CDR3 is TGTGCCAGCACCGACAGGGGAAATTCACCCCTCCACTTT. Translated: CASTDRGNSPLHF.

The rearrangement links TRBV29-1 to TRBJ2-5, with 11 bases matching TRBD2. In germline, CDR1 is SQVTM, CDR2 ANQGSEA. V shed 5 bases and J 3 bases; nucleotides not matched to a gene: 8. This CDR3 has 15 residues. The CDR3 DNA is TGCAGCGTTAAAAAATCGGGACTAGCGGAAGAGACCCAGTACTTC. Protein: CSVKKSGLAEETQYF.

This chain links TRBV5-4 with TRBJ2-3; TRBD2 agrees at 9 bases. From germline, CDR1 is SGHNT and CDR2 YYREEE (reference sequence). J lost 2 bases, V lost 3 bases, and 7 bases had no gene match. This CDR3 is 16 amino acids long. The CDR3 here is CASSSIQRGDTDTQYF. CDR3 coding DNA: TGTGCCAGCAGCTCCATCCAGCGGGGGGACACAGATACGCAGTATTTT. Drawing the rest from reference TRBV5-4 and TRBJ2-3, the complete variable domain is ETGVTQSPTHLIKTRGQQVTLRCSSQSGHNTVSWYQQALGQGPQFIFQYYREEENGRGNFPPRFSGLQFPNYSSELNVNALELDDSALYLCASSSIQRGDTDTQYFGPGTRLTVL.

The CDR3 DNA is TGTGCCAGTAGTGTGACAGGCCAGGGGGCCAAAAACATTCAGTACTTC. This translates into CASSVTGQGAKNIQYF. The gene calls are TRBV19 and TRBJ2-4; D is perhaps TRBD1 (6 bases). V lost 5 bases, J lost 1 base, and 15 bases lay in between. The length of the CDR3 is 16 residues. CDR1 and CDR2 (germline): LNHDA, SQIVND (reference sequence).

This rearrangement joins TRBV20-1 to TRBJ2-1, with D possibly matching TRBD2 (6 bases). The germline CDR1 and CDR2 sequences are DFQATT and SNEGSKA (reference sequence). Trimming removed 5 bases from V and 4 bases from J, with 21 bases in between. The CDR3 consists of 16 residues. The CDR3 loop is CSAEGLAGPRYNEQFF. CDR3 nucleotide sequence: TGCAGTGCTGAGGGCCTCGCGGGGCCAAGATACAATGAGCAGTTCTTC.

The rearrangement uses TRBV4-1 and TRBJ2-1; tentatively, D is TRBD2 (6 bases). Trimming removed 4 bases at V and 4 bases at J, with 11 bases between. CDR3 size: 14 residues. Per germline, CDR1 MGHRA and CDR2 YSYEKL. The CDR3 loop is CASSRLVLYNEQFF. CDR3 in DNA: TGCGCCAGCAGCCGACTAGTATTGTACAATGAGCAGTTCTTC.

The chain couples TRBV4-3 to TRBJ2-3; 10 nucleotides line up with TRBD1. Germline V gene sequence: CDR1 LGHNA, CDR2 YSLEER. The CDR3 runs 14 residues. The V segment lost 5 bases and the J segment 6 bases; nucleotides outside the gene matches: 5. For the CDR3, the DNA is TGCGCCAGCAGCTTCGACAGGGGGCCTGATACGCAGTATTTT. Protein product: CASSFDRGPDTQYF.

This clonotype was found a few times. V gene TRBV12-3 or TRBV12-4 combines with J gene TRBJ2-3; TRBD2 agrees at 9 bases. CDR3 length: 16 amino acids. The trim removed 5 bases at V and 5 bases at J, leaving 11 bases unmatched. CDR3 sequence: CASSGPSGISEDTQYF. The CDR3 DNA reads TGTGCCAGCAGTGGGCCTAGCGGGATTTCTGAAGATACGCAGTATTTT.

The chain recombines TRBV24-1 with TRBJ2-3, with 7 bases that match TRBD2. V was pared by 0 bases and J by 4 bases, with 6 bases of the junction left unmatched. This CDR3 is 16 amino acids long. From germline, CDR1 is KGHDR and CDR2 SFDVKD. CDR3 DNA: TGTGCCACCAGTGATTTGGTCGCAGGGAGGGCAGATACGCAGTATTTT. It translates to CATSDLVAGRADTQYF.

This clonotype was observed a handful of times. The chain recombines TRBV2 with TRBJ1-2, with D tentatively TRBD1 (5 bases). Germline CDR1 reads SNHLY; CDR2 reads FYNNEI. Trimming removed 3 bases from V and 4 bases from J, with 12 bases in between. The CDR3 totals 14 residues. The CDR3 loop reads CASSDRANSYGYTF. DNA for the CDR3: TGTGCCAGCAGTGACAGGGCAAATAGCTATGGCTACACCTTC.

This chain joins TRBV11-1 and TRBJ2-7; 7 bases map to TRBD1. Germline CDR1 and CDR2: SGHAT and FQDESV (reference sequence). This CDR3 comprises 11 residues. Trimming took 5 bases from V and 8 from J; bases not matched to a gene: 3. The CDR3 coding sequence is TGTGCCAGCAGCCCGACAGGGAAGCAGTACTTC. This translates into CASSPTGKQYF.

This sequence joins TRBV6-5 and TRBJ2-2; D unclear. V shed 0 bases and J shed 5 bases, with 10 bases lying between them. The CDR3 covers 15 residues. The V gene's germline CDR1 is MNHEY and CDR2 SVGAGI. The CDR3 here is CASSYSEVGTGELFF. DNA for the CDR3: TGTGCCAGCAGTTACTCAGAGGTTGGGACCGGGGAGCTGTTTTTT.

This clonotype was detected a few times. This chain links TRBV5-1 with TRBJ2-2; D is possibly TRBD2 (5 bases). Germline CDR1 SGHRS, CDR2 YFSETQ. This CDR3 is 16 amino acids long. Trimming shortened V by 2 bases and J by 1 base, and 12 bases separated the two germline ends. The CDR3 nucleotides are TGCGCCAGCAGCTTCGGGGTTGGAAAGAACACCGGGGAGCTGTTTTTT. Its protein product is CASSFGVGKNTGELFF.

The chain links TRBV18 to TRBJ2-3, with 8 positions matching TRBD2. Unmatched junction bases numbered 2, after V lost 0 bases and J lost 0 bases. The germline CDR1 and CDR2 sequences are KGHSH and LQKENI. The length of the CDR3 is 16 residues. The CDR3 is CASSPPSGASTDTQYF. The CDR3 DNA reads as TGTGCCAGCTCACCACCTAGCGGGGCTAGCACAGATACGCAGTATTTT.

The chain recombines TRBV5-1 with TRBJ2-5, with D tentatively TRBD1 (6 bases). Deletions cut 2 bases from V and 5 bases from J, with 16 bases between. The CDR3 sequence is 15 residues long. Germline V CDR1 and CDR2: SGHRS, YFSETQ. CDR3 loop: CASSFDRLREETQYF. For the CDR3, the DNA is TGCGCCAGCAGCTTTGACAGGCTAAGAGAGGAGACCCAGTACTTC.

This clonotype was recorded many times. The chain has TRBV9 and TRBJ1-1; D unresolved. CDR1 is SGDLS, CDR2 YYNGEE, per germline. Trimming removed 2 bases at V and 3 bases at J, with 5 bases between. This CDR3 is built from 12 residues. This CDR3 reads CASSVVDTEAFF. As DNA, the CDR3 is TGTGCCAGCAGCGTCGTGGACACTGAAGCTTTCTTT.

The DNA of the CDR3 is TGTGCCAGCAGCTTAATAGAGAACACTGAAGCTTTCTTT. It yields the protein CASSLIENTEAFF. The chain couples TRBV7-2 to TRBJ1-1; D is unclear. CDR1 is SGHTA, CDR2 FQGNSA, per germline. The CDR3 totals 13 residues. Trimming left V 2 bases short and J 1 base short, with 5 bases between.

The chain combines TRBV6-5 with TRBJ1-4; tentatively, D is TRBD1 (5 bases). The length of the CDR3 is 13 residues. The germline V gene has CDR1 MNHEY and CDR2 SVGAGI. The V end was cut by 2 bases, the J end by 7 bases, with 8 bases between. Here the CDR3 reads CASSYGGGEKLFF. The DNA of the CDR3 is TGTGCCAGCAGTTACGGGGGGGGTGAAAAACTGTTTTTT.

This clonotype came up a few times. The chain carries TRBV5-1 and TRBJ2-1; 11 nucleotides match TRBD2. This CDR3 comprises 19 residues. Germline lookup yields CDR1 SGHRS and CDR2 YFSETQ. V trimming: 0 bases; J trimming: 7 bases; junction bases outside the gene matches: 15. DNA of the CDR3: TGCGCCAGCAGCTTGGAGGCTAGCGGGAGGCCCCACAAAGGGAATGAGCAGTTCTTC. Translated, it gives CASSLEASGRPHKGNEQFF. The variable domain in full, with the rest retrieved from reference TRBV5-1 and TRBJ2-1, is KAGVTQTPRYLIKTRGQQVTLSCSPISGHRSVSWYQQTPGQGLQFLFEYFSETQRNKGNFPGRFSGRQFSNSRSEMNVSTLELGDSALYLCASSLEASGRPHKGNEQFFGPGTRLTVL.

Concerning this clonotype: The final CDR3 position lacks the conserved phenylalanine or tryptophan, pointing to a likely read error. The gene calls are TRBV12-3 or TRBV12-4 and TRBJ1-1; D is unclear. The CDR3 consists of 13 residues. V lost 5 bases and J 0 bases, leaving 7 bases between the germline ends. The CDR3 loop reads CASSPRVNTEAFL. As DNA, the CDR3 is TGTGCCAGCAGTCCCCGGGTGAACACTGAAGCTTTCTTG.

This clonotype was recorded a few times. The chain recombines TRBV7-9 with TRBJ2-2, with D hard to call. The CDR3 is 15 amino acids. CDR1 and CDR2 from the germline V gene are SEHNR and FQNEAQ (reference sequence). Between the trimmed V and J ends, which lost 5 bases and 5 bases, there was a span of 15 bases. The CDR3, as DNA: TGTGCCAGCAGCATAAGTCCGGATTCAACCGGGGAGCTGTTTTTT. This translates into CASSISPDSTGELFF.

This clonotype was seen a handful of times. CDR3 sequence (DNA): TGTGCCAGCAGCTTGGGGGCGGGAGGCACTGTAGATACGCAGTATTTT. Its protein product is CASSLGAGGTVDTQYF. The rearrangement links TRBV5-5 to TRBJ2-3; 8 bases match TRBD2. The CDR3 length is 16 residues. V lost 0 bases, J lost 5 bases, and 8 bases stayed unmatched. Germline CDR1 reads SGHKS; CDR2 reads YYEKEE (reference sequence).